The T cell receptor (beta chain) described here comes from a study of cytomegalovirus exposure and HLA in healthy donors. Study-wide results and limits: Later analysis indicated greater clonal expansion among HLA-associated TCR beta chains than among equally common other chains. In a later analysis, a missense DCLRE1C variant was linked to TCR beta V- and J-gene trimming.

The PCR used 60 Vbeta and 13 Jbeta primers. TCRdb's copy holds only in-frame clones and misses some; the assay was immunoSEQ multiplex PCR. This table has over 100,000 clones, 60% to 80% appearing once. V shed 2 bases and J shed 6 bases, with 10 bases lying between them. This CDR3 is 14 amino acids long. CDR1 and CDR2 (germline): SGHVS, FNYEAQ. A remark on this clone: The antigen is not known.

The rearrangement uses TRBV7-6 and TRBJ2-2; possible D gene TRBD2, 5 bases. This receptor was obtained from a man aged 55 to 70 in good health and CMV-seropositive. Sequenced: PBMCs. For the CDR3, the DNA is TGTGCCAGCAGCTTAAGGGAGTACGCCGGGGAGCTGTTTTTT. Amino acids: CASSLREYAGELFF. Complete variable domain (other parts from reference TRBV7-6 and TRBJ2-2): GAGVSQSPRYKVTKRGQDVALRCDPISGHVSLYWYRQALGQGPEFLTYFNYEAQQDKSGLPNDRFSAERPEGSISTLTIQRTEQRDSAMYRCASSLREYAGELFFGEGSRLTVL.